The source of this TCR beta chain is a study of cytomegalovirus exposure and HLA in healthy donors. Turning to the study itself: About 80 million unique TCRs from HLA-typed donors made up an early data release.

In this sample, this clone turned up a few times. CDR3 length: 15 amino acids. V was pared by 6 bases and J by 3 bases, with 17 bases between. The germline CDR1 and CDR2 sequences are SQVTM and ANQGSEA. Primers for the PCR totalled 60 Vbeta and 13 Jbeta. Clones were read by immunoSEQ multiplex PCR, and TCRdb kept only the in-frame ones, dropping some. The data hold some 110,000 clones, with roughly 74% observed a single time. This chain joins TRBV29-1 and TRBJ2-2; possibly TRBD1 for D (6 bases). Sequenced: PBMCs. The receptor comes from a man aged 35-49 years in good health and CMV-seronegative. The CDR3 DNA is TGCAGCGTGATCACCGGGACACCCGACACCGGGGAGCTGTTTTTT. This translates into CSVITGTPDTGELFF.